These 9 T cell receptor beta chains came from one sample sequenced in a study of blood T cell repertoires in COVID-19. Produced via immunoSEQ multiplex PCR; TCRdb's table is partial and in-frame only. The sample yields about 200,000 clones, over 75% seen once. Specimen: peripheral blood. The receptors originated from a man aged 35-49 years with active or convalescent COVID-19.

The V and J genes are TRBV27 and TRBJ1-5; D may be TRBD1 (5 bases). Deletions cut 5 bases from V and 6 bases from J, with 14 bases between. In germline, CDR1 is MNHEY, CDR2 SMNVEV (reference sequence). The CDR3 totals 14 residues. The CDR3 DNA sequence: TGTGCCAGCAGTAATCCAGGGTACGCTCAGCCCCAGCATTTT. Residues: CASSNPGYAQPQHF.

The rearrangement joins TRBV5-4 to TRBJ1-2; D not resolved. Germline CDR1 SGHNT, CDR2 YYREEE (reference sequence). CDR3 length equals 11 residues. Trimming took off 3 bases at V and 5 bases at J, with 5 bases between the two ends. The CDR3 DNA reads as TGTGCCAGCAGCTCGTTTTATGGCTACACCTTC. Translating it yields CASSSFYGYTF. Complete variable domain (other parts from reference TRBV5-4 and TRBJ1-2): ETGVTQSPTHLIKTRGQQVTLRCSSQSGHNTVSWYQQALGQGPQFIFQYYREEENGRGNFPPRFSGLQFPNYSSELNVNALELDDSALYLCASSSFYGYTFGSGTRLTVV.

This chain uses TRBV5-1 with TRBJ2-7; 8 bases map to TRBD1. Unmatched junction bases numbered 3, after V lost 2 bases and J lost 2 bases. Germline V gene lookup returns CDR1 SGHRS and CDR2 YFSETQ. This CDR3 has 14 residues. The CDR3 nucleotides are TGCGCCAGCAGCTTAGTACAGGGGGCCTACGAGCAGTACTTC. Its translation is CASSLVQGAYEQYF.

This clone was recorded once. The chain joins TRBV6-5 to TRBJ2-7, with D uncertain. Germline loops: CDR1 MNHEY, CDR2 SVGAGI. The ends were cut back, 4 bases at V and 0 bases at J, with 16 bases in the middle. The CDR3 is 16 residues long. CDR3 nucleotides: TGTGCCAGCAGTTCCAACCAGGTCATCAGCTCCTACGAGCAGTACTTC. It encodes CASSSNQVISSYEQYF.

V and J are TRBV2 and TRBJ2-1, with TRBD2 matching 9 bases. The CDR3 spans 18 residues. J lost 8 bases, V lost 3 bases, and 17 bases had no gene match. Germline V gene sequence: CDR1 SNHLY, CDR2 FYNNEI. Written as DNA, the CDR3 is TGTGCCAGCAGTGATTTAAGGGCGGGAGGGCCTAGTTTTGATGAGCAGTTCTTC. This encodes CASSDLRAGGPSFDEQFF.

This chain uses TRBV27 with TRBJ2-3; D is unclear. V gave up 0 bases and J gave up 3 bases, with 10 bases separating them. Per the germline V gene, CDR1 is MNHEY and CDR2 is SMNVEV (reference sequence). The CDR3 spans 15 residues. This CDR3 reads CASSLSVVQTDTQYF. The CDR3 DNA reads as TGTGCCAGCAGTTTATCGGTTGTCCAGACAGATACGCAGTATTTT.

The rearrangement links TRBV6-2 or TRBV6-3 to TRBJ2-1; 9 bases fit TRBD2. The V gene's germline CDR1 is MNHEY and CDR2 SVGEGT. The J segment lost 7 bases and the V segment lost 5 bases, leaving 9 bases of the junction unmatched. The CDR3 has 15 residues. This CDR3 is CASSGGGAGRNEQFF. Here the CDR3 DNA reads TGTGCCAGCAGTGGCGGGGGGGCCGGTAGGAATGAGCAGTTCTTC.

The chain carries TRBV1 and TRBJ2-7; TRBD2 is taken as the D call from the table, unchecked against the DNA. TRBV1 is shown as a pseudogene. This CDR3 spans 20 amino acids. CDR3 sequence: CTSSRPGSGLAAAVAYEQYF. The CDR3 bases are TGCACCAGCAGCCGGCCCGGGTCTGGGCTAGCGGCCGCCGTTGCCTACGAGCAGTACTTC.

The V call is TRBV5-5, the J call TRBJ2-3; unclear D gene. Trimming took 1 base from V and 0 from J, leaving 3 bases between them. CDR3 length: 13 amino acids. The V gene's germline CDR1 is SGHKS and CDR2 YYEKEE (reference sequence). Written as DNA, the CDR3 is TGTGCCAGCAGCTTGACTAGCACAGATACGCAGTATTTT. Its translation is CASSLTSTDTQYF.